The source of this T cell receptor (beta chain) is a study of tumor T cells in aggressive B-cell lymphoma. Assay used: immunoSEQ multiplex PCR; TCRdb lists only in-frame clones, some missing. The table lists over 2,500 clones, about 90% of them singletons. This clone was detected once. The germline gives CDR1 SGHRS, CDR2 YFSETQ. CDR3 length: 14 residues. Trimming took off 4 bases at V and 1 base at J, with 11 bases between the two ends. Sequencing used tumor tissue. The J gene is TRBJ1-1, the V gene TRBV5-1; TRBD1 might be the D (6 bases). The TCR was taken from an adult with diffuse large B cell lymphoma. In DNA form, the CDR3 reads TGCGCCAGCAGCCCCTGGGGACAGAACACTGAAGCTTTCTTT. This translates into CASSPWGQNTEAFF.